These 9 T cell receptor beta chains were sequenced from one sample in a study of cytomegalovirus exposure and HLA in healthy donors. The PCR used 60 Vbeta and 13 Jbeta primers. Sequenced by immunoSEQ multiplex PCR; TCRdb stores in-frame clones only, minus some. The sample consists of about 110,000 clones, roughly 71% of them appearing once. The sample consisted of PBMCs. Every receptor here comes from a woman aged 70-85 years in good health and CMV-seropositive.

This clone was picked up a small number of times. The CDR3 DNA reads as TGTGCCAGCAGCTTAGGAAGCGGTCAGCCCCAGCATTTT. Its protein product is CASSLGSGQPQHF. V usage is TRBV7-2 and J usage is TRBJ1-5; D remains ambiguous. V was trimmed by 1 base and J by 6 bases, leaving 7 bases between them. Germline-derived CDR1 and CDR2 are SGHTA and FQGNSA. The CDR3 is made up of 13 amino acids.

The V gene is TRBV4-1, the J gene TRBJ1-5; D is unresolved. Looked up from germline, CDR1 is MGHRA and CDR2 is YSYEKL. V was clipped by 6 bases and J by 0 bases, with 15 bases between them. The CDR3 totals 16 residues. CDR3 protein: CASRARESYSNQPQHF. CDR3 sequence (DNA): TGCGCCAGCAGGGCCCGGGAATCTTATAGCAATCAGCCCCAGCATTTT.

J is TRBJ2-6 and V is TRBV9, with no clear D. Trimming cost V 1 base and J 0 bases, with 8 bases left between them. Germline V gene sequence: CDR1 SGDLS, CDR2 YYNGEE. CDR3 length: 16 residues. CDR3 residues: CASSVLPDSGANVLTF. For the CDR3, the DNA is TGTGCCAGCAGCGTATTGCCAGACTCTGGGGCCAACGTCCTGACTTTC.

The chain recombines TRBV6-5 with TRBJ2-7, with TRBD2 identical over 16 bases. Looked up from germline, CDR1 is MNHEY and CDR2 is SVGAGI. CDR3 length: 15 amino acids. J lost 11 bases, V lost 6 bases, and 10 bases had no gene match. CDR3 DNA: TGTGCCAGCAGACCAGGGACTAGCGGGGGGGCCGAAGAGTACTTC. It encodes CASRPGTSGGAEEYF.

The V gene is TRBV25-1, the J gene TRBJ1-5; the D is unclear. CDR3 size: 15 residues. CDR1 and CDR2 (germline): MGHDK, SYGVNS. Trimming took off 1 base at V and 7 bases at J, with 14 bases between the two ends. CDR3 loop: CASSEFGGVGQPQHF. The CDR3, as DNA: TGTGCCAGCAGTGAATTTGGAGGAGTGGGGCAGCCCCAGCATTTT.

The CDR3, as DNA: TGCGCCAGCAGCCCCCAGGGGAGTTGGGATGGCTACACCTTC. This gives the protein CASSPQGSWDGYTF. This sequence joins TRBV5-1 and TRBJ1-2; maybe TRBD1 (6 bases). Germline loops: CDR1 SGHRS, CDR2 YFSETQ. V lost 4 bases and J lost 6, with 16 bases in between. The CDR3 loop spans 14 amino acids.

This clone was detected a few times. The chain uses TRBV30 and TRBJ2-1; D remains unclear. Germline V gives CDR1 GTSNPN, CDR2 SVGIG (reference sequence). V was cut by 1 base and J by 7 bases, with 5 bases left in between. The CDR3 is 11 residues long. The CDR3 spells CAWSARNEQFF. The CDR3 nucleotides are TGTGCCTGGAGTGCCAGGAATGAGCAGTTCTTC.

The gene calls are TRBV10-3 and TRBJ1-6; D ambiguous. Germline V gives CDR1 ENHRY, CDR2 SYGVKD. CDR3 length: 16 amino acids. The ends were cut back, 2 bases at V and 0 bases at J, with 8 bases in the middle. This CDR3 reads CAISEGGISYNSPLHF. Here the CDR3 DNA reads TGTGCCATCAGTGAGGGCGGGATCTCCTATAATTCACCCCTCCACTTT.

The chain carries TRBV14 and TRBJ1-3, with D tentatively TRBD1 (6 bases). The CDR3 loop spans 15 amino acids. V lost 2 bases to trimming and J lost 2 bases, with 10 bases between them. Germline V gives CDR1 SGHDN, CDR2 FVKESK. The chain's CDR3 is CASSQQGLAGNTIYF. CDR3 coding DNA: TGTGCCAGCAGCCAACAGGGGCTTGCTGGAAACACCATATATTTT.